This T cell receptor (beta chain) was profiled in a study of regulatory T cells in long-lasting Graves disease. Study outcomes and limitations: Preferential use of TRBV28, TRBJ1-2 and TRBJ2-5 was seen in persistent disease. It was possible that the small sample size reduced accuracy.

HTBI primers from iRepertoire and Arm-PCR of CDR3 regions yielded the TCR beta libraries. TCRdb re-called the multiplex PCR reads through MiXCR, storing one row per CDR3 protein. Among some 350,000 distinct CDR3 sequences listed, 16% were seen once. The time point here: newly diagnosed GD, antithyroid drugs for less than 3 months. Construction of the TCR library relied on RNA isolated from PBMCs. In this sample, this clonotype turned up many times. Its antigen is still unknown. V lost 3 bases to trimming and J lost 3 bases; unmatched junction nucleotides: 5. This CDR3 region has 14 residues. CDR1 is DFQATT and CDR2 is SNEGSKA in the germline V gene (reference sequence). These data also featured in a second study, about T cells in Graves' hyperthyroidism and ophthalmopathy. As that study records: HTBI primers were used for first-round RT-PCR of the TCR CDR3.

The clonotype originates from a woman aged 18 to 35 with Graves disease. The sample was peripheral blood mononuclear cells (PBMCs), taken at new diagnosis, from a patient treated with antithyroid drugs. The V gene is TRBV20-1, the J gene TRBJ2-1; 7 bases fit TRBD2. The CDR3 region has the DNA TGCAGTGCTAGGCGGGAGTCAAACTACAATGAGCAGTTCTTC. Translating it yields CSARRESNYNEQFF.